This T cell receptor (beta chain) emerged from a study of human T cells and chemical hapten exposure. Turning to the study itself: Weekly diphenylcyclopropenone doses were given to patients' scalps across the roughly 22-week study.

Trimming left V 1 base short and J 6 bases short, with 11 bases between. Germline values: CDR1 SGHTA, CDR2 FQGNSA. This CDR3 is 14 amino acids long. The sample's time point: patch test 2, 6 weeks after DPC sensitization. Treatment denoted: therapeutic diphenylcyclopropenone sensitization with weekly scalp DPC. TCRdb reanalysed the RACE reads using MiXCR and keeps one entry per CDR3 protein. The sample shows roughly 94,000 distinct CDR3 sequences, about 9.6% of them seen only once. This sample comprised whole blood, obtained in connection with sensitization to the hapten diphenylcyclopropenone (DPC). This clonotype was obtained from a woman aged 40 to 50 with alopecia areata. Some clones in this sample may be carry-over from other donors' samples. The chain is built from TRBV7-2 and TRBJ2-3, with D possibly being TRBD2 (5 bases). The CDR3 region is CASSLVLASDTQYF. DNA for the CDR3: TGTGCCAGCAGCTTAGTCCTAGCATCTGATACGCAGTATTTT.